These T cell receptor beta chains were read from a single sample in a study of OX40 agonist ivuxolimab in advanced cancers. The assay was immunoSEQ multiplex PCR, and TCRdb's table has in-frame clones only and misses some. The sample includes 65,000 to 75,000 clones, around 89% seen only once; the top ten take about 0.9%. This sample comprised CD4+ or CD8+ T cells sorted from blood, obtained in a trial of the OX40 agonist ivuxolimab. All receptors derive from an adult with an advanced solid tumor such as melanoma, head and neck, liver or kidney cancer. CDR3s include the opening cysteine and the closing phenylalanine or tryptophan. D genes are given only for firm matches. Not all rows give a size; the values are once, few, many and, for expanded clones, a class.

J gene | D gene | V gene | clone size | CDR3 DNA | CDR3 protein
TRBJ2-1 | TRBD2 | TRBV11-2 | - | TGTGCCAGCAGCTCCGCCAGTTTGGCGGGAGTTCCAAATGAGCAGTTCTTC | CASSSASLAGVPNEQFF
TRBJ2-1 | - | TRBV4-2 | - | TGTGCCAGCAGCCAAGATATCCAGCGGAGCTACAATGAGCAGTTCTTC | CASSQDIQRSYNEQFF
TRBJ2-3 | - | TRBV13 | - | TGTGCCAGCAGCTTAGCGGGTAGCACAGATACGCAGTATTTT | CASSLAGSTDTQYF
TRBJ2-2 | TRBD2 | TRBV7-9 | once | TGTGCCAGCAGCTTAGAGGGACTAGCTGCTCGCGGGGAGCTGTTTTTT | CASSLEGLAARGELFF
TRBJ2-5 | - | TRBV4-1 | - | TGCGCCAGCAGCCATCCGGGCAGGTCCGGGCAAGAGACCCAGTACTTC | CASSHPGRSGQETQYF
TRBJ2-1 | - | TRBV27 | - | TGTGCCAGCAGTTTATTGGTTAGCGGAGCTCACAATGAGCAGTTCTTC | CASSLLVSGAHNEQFF
TRBJ1-6 | - | TRBV5-4 | once | TGTGCCAGCAGCCCCGGTCGGCAGATGATCCCCTATTCACCCCTCCACTTT | CASSPGRQMIPYSPLHF
TRBJ2-3 | TRBD1 | TRBV5-1 | - | TGCGCCAGCAGCTTCCGGACAGGGTGGACAGATACGCAGTATTTT | CASSFRTGWTDTQYF
TRBJ2-1 | - | TRBV5-1 | - | TGCGCCAGCAGCCCCCGTGGCCACGGCAATGAGCAGTTCTTC | CASSPRGHGNEQFF
TRBJ2-7 | - | TRBV4-2 | - | TGTGCCAGCAGCCAGGACCTAGGCGACATGGTCGAGCAGTACTTC | CASSQDLGDMVEQYF
TRBJ2-7 | TRBD2 | TRBV6-5 | - | TGTGCCAGCAGTACCCGGGCTAGCGGATCCTACGAGCAGTACTTC | CASSTRASGSYEQYF
TRBJ2-3 | - | TRBV19 | - | TGTGCCAGCCGTGGTGGTAGCTCTAGCACAGATACGCAGTATTTT | CASRGGSSSTDTQYF
TRBJ2-5 | - | TRBV28 | - | TGTGCCAGCAGGCAAAGGGACGGGAGCGGATCTCGTGAGACCCAGTACTTC | CASRQRDGSGSRETQYF
TRBJ2-1 | TRBD2 | TRBV9 | - | TGTGCCAGCAGCCCTATTGGCGGGAGGGCCTACTCGGGTGAGCAGTTCTTC | CASSPIGGRAYSGEQFF
TRBJ2-7 | - | TRBV19 | few | TGTGCCAGTAGTATAAGTTGGGGGACCGAGCAGTACTTC | CASSISWGTEQYF
TRBJ2-1 | TRBD2 | TRBV15 | - | TGTGCCACCAGCAGGCAGGCGGGAGTACGGCCCGGTGAGCAGTTCTTC | CATSRQAGVRPGEQFF
TRBJ2-3 | TRBD1 | TRBV27 | - | TGTGCCAGCAGTTCCTTTCCCCGACAGGGTATGTCAGATACGCAGTATTTT | CASSSFPRQGMSDTQYF
TRBJ1-1 | - | TRBV14 | - | TGTGCCAGCAGCCGACAGGATTTATACACTGAAGCTTTCTTT | CASSRQDLYTEAFF
TRBJ2-7 | TRBD2 | TRBV4-1 | - | TGCGCCAGCAGCCCCCCCGGGACTAGCGGGACCTACGAGCAGTACTTC | CASSPPGTSGTYEQYF
TRBJ2-4 | TRBD2 | TRBV11-2 | once | TGTGCCAGCAGCTTACGGGGCGGACTAGCGGGAGCCAAAAACATTCAGTACTTC | CASSLRGGLAGAKNIQYF
TRBJ2-7 | TRBD2 | TRBV4-2 | - | TGTGCCAGCAGCCTCGGCGCGGCTAGCGGGGCCTACGAGCAGTACTTC | CASSLGAASGAYEQYF
TRBJ2-7 | - | TRBV6-1 | - | TGTGCCAGCAGTTATGGGGGGCAGGGGCAGTACTTC | CASSYGGQGQYF
TRBJ1-2 | - | TRBV5-6 | - | TGTGCCAGCAGCTCTTCAGGGCCTAGGACCTTC | CASSSSGPRTF
TRBJ1-5 | - | TRBV19 | - | TGTGCCAGTACCCGGGAGGGAGCGAATCAGCCCCAGCATTTT | CASTREGANQPQHF
TRBJ1-1 | - | TRBV2 | - | TGTGCCAGCAGTGCCTCGGACGGGAACACTGAAGCTTTCTTT | CASSASDGNTEAFF
TRBJ2-7 | - | TRBV5-4 | - | TGTGCCAGCAGCTTGCTTGGCACCAGAGGCGAGCAGTACTTC | CASSLLGTRGEQYF
TRBJ2-5 | - | TRBV25-1 | - | TGTGCCAGCAGTGTTGGGGGCGCAGAAGGGGAGACCCAGTACTTC | CASSVGGAEGETQYF
TRBJ1-1 | - | TRBV18 | - | TGTGCCAGCTCACCGGGCAAGACGAACACTGAAGCTTTCTTT | CASSPGKTNTEAFF
TRBJ1-2 | - | TRBV7-9 | - | TGTGCCAGCAGCTTAGACGGAAACTTAAACTATGGCTACACCTTC | CASSLDGNLNYGYTF
TRBJ2-2 | TRBD1 | TRBV27 | - | TGTGCCAGCAGTTCGTGGACAGGGGGCACCGGGGAGCTGTTTTTT | CASSSWTGGTGELFF
TRBJ2-2 | - | TRBV2 | - | TGTGCCAGCAGTGTGGCCGGGGAGCTGTTTTTT | CASSVAGELFF
TRBJ1-1 | - | TRBV10-3 | - | TGTGCCATCAGTGAGGGTCCCGGGAGCACTGAAGCTTTCTTT | CAISEGPGSTEAFF
TRBJ2-7 | - | TRBV6-6 | - | TGTGCCAGCTTGGATCCATACGGGGACGGTTCCTACGAGCAGTACTTC | CASLDPYGDGSYEQYF
TRBJ2-2 | TRBD2 | TRBV14 | - | TGTGCCAGCAGCCGTATAGCGGGAGGAAACGGGGCCGGGGAGCTGTTTTTT | CASSRIAGGNGAGELFF
TRBJ2-7 | TRBD2 | TRBV30 | - | TGTGCCTGGAGTGCTAGCGGTAGCAACGAGCAGTACTTC | CAWSASGSNEQYF
TRBJ2-1 | TRBD1 | TRBV27 | - | TGTGCCAGCAGTTTACCTGGGACAGGGTTCGACAATGAGCAGTTCTTC | CASSLPGTGFDNEQFF
TRBJ1-1 | - | TRBV5-1 | - | TGCGCCAGCAGCTTGTATTTTACGGATGAAGCTTTCTTT | CASSLYFTDEAFF
TRBJ2-7 | - | TRBV19 | - | TGTGCCAGTAGTTCGGACCCAACCTCCTACGAGCAGTACTTC | CASSSDPTSYEQYF
TRBJ1-4 | - | TRBV28 | - | TGTGCCAGCAGTTTAGGGGGGTTGACTAATGAAAAACTGTTTTTT | CASSLGGLTNEKLFF
TRBJ2-3 | - | TRBV6-5 | - | TGTGCCAGCAGTTACTCGAAGGGAGATACGCAGTATTTT | CASSYSKGDTQYF
TRBJ2-7 | - | TRBV5-8 | - | TGTGCCAGCAGCTCCCGCCAGTTGTTCCTCGGAGAGCAGTACTTC | CASSSRQLFLGEQYF
TRBJ1-5 | TRBD1 | TRBV15 | - | TGTGCCACCAGGGGACAGGGACAAAATCAGCCCCAGCATTTT | CATRGQGQNQPQHF
TRBJ2-2 | TRBD2 | TRBV5-1 | - | TGCGCCAGCAGCTTGGCCCTAGCGGGAGATCACGGGGAGCTGTTTTTT | CASSLALAGDHGELFF
TRBJ2-2 | - | TRBV7-2 | - | TGTGCCAGCAGCCCGGGACCTTCGAACACCGGGGAGCTGTTTTTT | CASSPGPSNTGELFF
TRBJ2-2 | - | TRBV2 | few | TGTGCCAGCAAGAACGGGAAGCCCGGGGAGCTGTTTTTT | CASKNGKPGELFF
TRBJ2-1 | - | TRBV5-1 | - | TGCGCCAGCAGCTGGCACGATGAGCAGTTCTTC | CASSWHDEQFF
TRBJ1-4 | TRBD1 | TRBV27 | few | TGTGCCAGCAGTTGGACAGGGAGTGAGGAAAAACTGTTTTTT | CASSWTGSEEKLFF